The TCR beta chain under discussion was sequenced for a study of blood T cell repertoires in COVID-19. Study as a whole: Samples of COVID-19 (acute and convalescent) were obtained from the United States, Italy and Spain. T cells, B-cell-depleted T cells, or PBMCs supplied cDNA or gDNA.

As handled by the study authors: Amplified reference gene primers provided the basis for estimating nucleated cell counts. Produced via immunoSEQ multiplex PCR; TCRdb's table is partial and in-frame only. V and J calls and clone size are copied from that table; D and trimming were computed from the DNA. The sample holds approximately 140,000 clones; approximately 88% are singletons and the top ten take around 1.4%. This CDR3 region has 14 residues. From germline, CDR1 is LGHDT and CDR2 YNNKEL (reference sequence). V was clipped by 5 bases and J by 2 bases, with 13 bases between them. The V gene is TRBV3-1 (or the pseudogene TRBV3-2), the J gene TRBJ2-7, with D maybe TRBD1 (5 bases). This TCR came from a man in his fifties or sixties with acute or convalescent COVID-19. The sequenced sample consisted of peripheral blood. CDR3 DNA sequence: TGTGCCAGCAGCTTCAGACAGTTACCCTACGAGCAGTACTTC. Its translation: CASSFRQLPYEQYF.